The clone carrying this TCR beta chain was seen only once. Its cognate antigen is unknown. Profiling relied on immunoSEQ multiplex PCR, and the TCRdb table lists in-frame clones only, not all of them. This sample carries about 150,000 clones, about 88% of them seen once, and the ten largest clones take 15% to 20%. The entry originates in a study of T cell responses to AZD1222 COVID-19 vaccine. Study-wide results and limits: The donor group comprised mostly white British people and more females; the analysis possibly underestimated clonal diversity. With dominance at 160-218 and 743-854, vaccine-associated CD4 TCRs spanned spike. Spike-specific TCR breadth and depth went up after people got two AZD1222 doses.

Germline V CDR1 and CDR2: LGHDT, YNNKEL (reference sequence). There are 13 residues in the CDR3. Trimming took off 4 bases at V and 3 bases at J, with 4 bases between the two ends. This TCR derives from an adult in good health. V gene TRBV3-1 (or the pseudogene TRBV3-2) combines with J gene TRBJ2-6; D is unresolved. This material consisted of peripheral blood, taken on day 0 of AZD1222 vaccination. CDR3 in DNA: TGTGCCAGCAGCCCCCTTGGGGCCAACGTCCTGACTTTC. This encodes CASSPLGANVLTF.